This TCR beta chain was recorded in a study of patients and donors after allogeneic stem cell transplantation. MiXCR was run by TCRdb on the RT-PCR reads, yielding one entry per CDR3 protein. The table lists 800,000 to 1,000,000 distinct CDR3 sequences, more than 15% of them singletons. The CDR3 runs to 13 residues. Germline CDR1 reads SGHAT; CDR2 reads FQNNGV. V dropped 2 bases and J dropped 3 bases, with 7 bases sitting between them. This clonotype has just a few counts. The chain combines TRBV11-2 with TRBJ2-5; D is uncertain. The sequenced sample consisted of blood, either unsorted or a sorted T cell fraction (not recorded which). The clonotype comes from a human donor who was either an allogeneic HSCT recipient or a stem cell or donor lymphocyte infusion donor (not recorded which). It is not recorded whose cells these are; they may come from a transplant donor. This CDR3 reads CASSLTPKETQYF. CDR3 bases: TGTGCCAGCAGCTTAACCCCGAAAGAGACCCAGTACTTC.